Presented here are 9 T cell receptor beta chains from one specimen sequenced in a study of blood T cell repertoires in COVID-19. TCRdb keeps only in-frame clones here, not all; method: immunoSEQ multiplex PCR. The sample has about 350,000 clones; almost 90% are singletons. The specimen sequenced was peripheral blood. Every receptor here comes from a woman in her seventies with COVID-19, enrolled during active disease.

This clone was detected once. This sequence joins TRBV5-4 and TRBJ2-2, with 8 positions matching TRBD1. Trimming removed 0 bases from V and 5 bases from J; junction bases left unmatched: 0. This CDR3 comprises 14 residues. Germline V gene lookup returns CDR1 SGHNT and CDR2 YYREEE (reference sequence). The CDR3 DNA follows: TGTGCCAGCAGCTTGGGACAGGGGACCGGGGAGCTGTTTTTT. Residues: CASSLGQGTGELFF.

The V call is TRBV2, the J call TRBJ2-5, with 10 bases matching TRBD2. Germline CDR1 SNHLY, CDR2 FYNNEI. With V trimmed by 4 bases and J by 3 bases, 8 bases remained unmatched. There are 16 residues in the CDR3. In nucleotides, the CDR3 is TGTGCCAGCAGTGGAGAGCTAGCGGGGGAAAAAGAGACCCAGTACTTC. Translation: CASSGELAGEKETQYF.

This sequence joins TRBV2 and TRBJ2-3, with D possibly TRBD2 on 6 matching bases. The CDR3 has 14 residues. The V end lost 11 bases, the J end lost 2 bases, and 17 bases lay between the germline ends. From germline, CDR1 is SNHLY and CDR2 FYNNEI. The CDR3 here is CARAGTLPTDTQYF. The CDR3 region has the DNA TGTGCCCGGGCCGGGACTCTGCCCACAGATACGCAGTATTTT.

The chain uses TRBV5-1 and TRBJ1-3, with D tentatively TRBD1 (6 bases). Germline assignment: CDR1 SGHRS and CDR2 YFSETQ. The CDR3 extends over 18 amino acids. With 3 bases removed from V and 0 bases from J, the gap between germline ends came to 19 bases. The CDR3 coding sequence is TGCGCCAGCAGCTCTGGACAGCAACCCTTGAACTCTGGAAACACCATATATTTT. This codes for CASSSGQQPLNSGNTIYF.

This clone occurred a few times. The gene calls are TRBV27 and TRBJ1-2; 7 bases map to TRBD1. Germline CDR1 and CDR2: MNHEY and SMNVEV (reference sequence). Trimming cost V 3 bases and J 7 bases; bases outside gene matches: 8. The CDR3 has 14 amino acids. CDR3 amino acids: CASSFNRGVGGYTF. The CDR3 bases are TGTGCCAGCAGTTTTAACAGGGGAGTTGGTGGCTACACCTTC.

Notes on this clone: The junction shows a germline mismatch at one end, possibly a read error. V is TRBV10-3 and J is TRBJ2-1, with TRBD1 identical over 7 bases. This CDR3 contains 14 residues. Germline-derived CDR1 and CDR2 are ENHRY and SYGVKD. The CDR3: CASSDTGARNEQFF. As DNA, the CDR3 is TGTGCCAGCAGTGACACAGGGGCGCGAAATGAGCAGTTCTTC.

In nucleotides, the CDR3 is TGCGCCAGCGGGGCCGGGACTAGCGGGGGGGCTAAGTTCTTC. Protein: CASGAGTSGGAKFF. The chain has TRBV4-1 and TRBJ2-1; TRBD2 matches at 16 bases. This CDR3 is 14 amino acids long. Germline V gene sequence: CDR1 MGHRA, CDR2 YSYEKL. V trimming: 8 bases; J trimming: 14 bases; junction bases outside the gene matches: 9.

The chain joins TRBV7-9 to TRBJ2-7, with 8 positions matching TRBD1. CDR1 SEHNR and CDR2 FQNEAQ come from the germline V gene (reference sequence). CDR3 size: 13 residues. J lost 3 bases, V lost 3 bases, and 1 base had no gene match. The CDR3 coding sequence is TGTGCCAGCAGCTTTGGACAGGGCTACGAGCAGTACTTC. Protein sequence: CASSFGQGYEQYF. Using reference TRBV7-9 and TRBJ2-7 for the parts outside the CDR3, the full variable domain is DTGVSQNPRHKITKRGQNVTFRCDPISEHNRLYWYRQTLGQGPEFLTYFQNEAQLEKSRLLSDRFSAERPKGSFSTLEIQRTEQGDSAMYLCASSFGQGYEQYFGPGTRLTVT.

In this sample, this clone turned up once. This chain joins TRBV7-2 and TRBJ2-7, with D possibly matching TRBD2 (6 bases). V shed 6 bases and J shed 6 bases, with 24 bases lying between them. Germline V gene sequence: CDR1 SGHTA, CDR2 FQGNSA. The CDR3 sequence is 16 residues long. CDR3 bases: TGTGCCAGCAGTCTTGGGCCCAGCGGGTACGTCAGCGAGCAGTACTTC. Protein sequence: CASSLGPSGYVSEQYF.